Listed below are T cell receptor beta chains from one sample, sequenced in a study of shared clonotypes between healthy human individuals. Libraries were prepared by immunoSEQ multiplex PCR; TCRdb keeps only in-frame clonotypes and omits some of them. The table records 850,000 to 1,200,000 clones, about 77% of them present only once. Material for sequencing was memory CD4+ T cells sorted from blood. These receptors all stem from a man between 18 and 35 years old in good health. The CDR3 runs from the conserved cysteine through the conserved F or W. D genes are given only for firm matches. Where a row states a size, it is once, few, many or the class of an expanded clone; other rows omit it.

once,-,TRBV27,CASSSRQNRSPLHF
once,TRBD1,TRBV12-5,CASGLGGAEETQYF
few,-,TRBV5-1,CASSFSGAKDEKLFF
-,-,TRBV5-4,CASSLEGSGANVLTF
few,TRBD2,TRBV4-1,CASSQRSGGEYEQYF
-,-,TRBV7-6,CASTSIVEAFF
once,-,TRBV9,CASSPRDSGNTIYF
-,-,TRBV28,CASSPPRNYEQYF
-,TRBD2,TRBV10-1,CASSNGLAASSYNEQFF
-,-,TRBV4-2,CASSLRTDTQYF
-,-,TRBV19,CASSMGRGGTGELFF
-,-,TRBV27,CASSFTGTRSTDTQYF
-,TRBD2,TRBV18,CASSPRTGTSVYEQYF
-,TRBD1,TRBV29-1,CSVGGGTGVKETQYF
-,-,TRBV6-1,CAITAGYSTDTQYF
-,TRBD1,TRBV19,CASSPGSRQGYYGYTF
-,TRBD2,TRBV28,CASSIAGGNTDTQYF
-,-,TRBV30,CAWSRGYEQFF
-,TRBD2,TRBV9,CASSVGIAGGALNEQFF
-,-,TRBV28,CASSQDIYEQYF
-,-,TRBV19,CASSTGGLTNEKLFF
-,-,TRBV6-1,CASVVGDTQYF
-,TRBD2,TRBV4-2,CASSQDRVATSGEDTQYF
-,-,TRBV5-5,CASSFVPDYGYTF
-,TRBD2,TRBV7-2,CASSLGASGDIQYF
-,TRBD2,TRBV7-2,CASSPRAGSYNEQFF
-,TRBD2,TRBV5-1,CATKGGLAGGPANNEQFF
-,TRBD1,TRBV29-1,CSVGRDSLSYEQYF
-,-,TRBV6-1,CATSAGPYNEQFF
-,-,TRBV6-1,CASSTRDTRPGEQFF
-,TRBD1,TRBV10-1,CASSAGQVETQYF
-,-,TRBV29-1,CSVGRQETQYF
-,-,TRBV5-1,CASSLDPSTSTDTQYF
-,TRBD1,TRBV5-1,CASSLRGQGLQETQYF
-,-,TRBV19,CASSIGEVGSYEQYF
-,-,TRBV10-3,CAISGPGGDTAYSGANVLTF
once,-,TRBV30,CAWSPNRLDEQFF
-,-,TRBV19,CASSSAGGTSYEQYF
-,TRBD2,TRBV5-1,CASSLLGGRGPNEQFF
-,-,TRBV6-1,CASSDWGGALYEQYF
-,-,TRBV11-3,CASSLVPLSGELFF
once,TRBD1,TRBV7-2,CASSRQGSNTDTQYF